This is a list of T cell receptor beta chains from one sample in a study of shared clonotypes between healthy human individuals. Here immunoSEQ multiplex PCR was the method, and the copy in TCRdb shows in-frame clones only, minus some. The sample gives millions of clones, 95% of which show up once; 0.13% is in the top ten. Sequencing was done on a sample of naive CD4+ T cells sorted from blood. These receptors were collected from a man younger than 35 in good health. Each CDR3 is given with its conserved first and last residue. D genes are given only for firm matches. Part of the rows lack a size; the others show once, few, many or a class for expanded clones.

>NA|TRBJ2-3|NA|15|TRBV5-1
CASSRSTASTDTQYF
TGCGCCAGCAGCCGTTCTACGGCGAGCACAGATACGCAGTATTTT
>TRBD1|TRBJ2-7|NA|12|TRBV29-1
CSARPPGGEQYF
TGCAGCGCCCGGCCCCCAGGGGGCGAGCAGTACTTC
>NA|TRBJ2-3|NA|12|TRBV7-9
CASSRFPDTQYF
TGTGCCAGCAGTAGGTTCCCCGATACGCAGTATTTT
>NA|TRBJ1-5|NA|15|TRBV10-2
CASSESAGGNQPQHF
TGCGCCAGCAGTGAGTCAGCAGGGGGCAATCAGCCCCAGCATTTT
>TRBD1|TRBJ2-3|NA|14|TRBV29-1
CSALGQGSTDTQYF
TGCAGCGCCCTTGGACAGGGAAGCACAGATACGCAGTATTTT
>TRBD1|TRBJ2-3|NA|19|TRBV4-1
CASSQDRAKGQGRADTQYF
TGCGCCAGCAGCCAAGATCGGGCGAAAGGACAGGGGCGAGCAGATACGCAGTATTTT
>NA|TRBJ2-3|NA|15|TRBV19
CASSIGILMGDTQYF
TGTGCCAGTAGTATAGGAATCTTGATGGGAGATACGCAGTATTTT
>NA|TRBJ1-3|few|15|TRBV10-3
CAISDGSSAGNTIYF
TGTGCCATCAGTGATGGGTCCTCCGCTGGAAACACCATATATTTT
>TRBD1|TRBJ2-7|NA|14|TRBV6-5
CASSRTGTTYEQYF
TGTGCCAGCAGTCGGACAGGGACAACCTACGAGCAGTACTTC
>NA|TRBJ2-5|NA|13|TRBV6-4
CASSEDPWSAQYF
TGTGCCAGCAGTGAAGACCCTTGGAGCGCCCAGTACTTC
>NA|TRBJ1-2|NA|15|TRBV18
CASSLYRAAGYGYTF
TGTGCCAGCTCTCTTTACCGGGCCGCGGGCTATGGCTACACCTTC
>NA|TRBJ1-5|NA|13|TRBV7-2
CASSLDWSQPQHF
TGTGCCAGCAGCTTAGATTGGAGTCAGCCCCAGCATTTT
>NA|TRBJ2-7|NA|14|TRBV27
CASSLVGDFYEQYF
TGTGCCAGCAGTTTAGTTGGGGACTTCTACGAGCAGTACTTC
>NA|TRBJ1-2|NA|12|TRBV30
CAWSVQGGGYTF
TGTGCCTGGAGTGTACAGGGAGGTGGCTACACCTTC
>NA|TRBJ2-1|NA|17|TRBV28
CASSLLRDPGYSNEQFF
TGTGCCAGCAGCTTACTCCGGGACCCGGGTTATTCCAATGAGCAGTTCTTC
>TRBD2|TRBJ2-1|NA|15|TRBV10-1
CASSEAGGGYNEQFF
TGCGCCAGCAGTGAGGCGGGAGGGGGCTACAATGAGCAGTTCTTC
>NA|TRBJ1-4|NA|15|TRBV15
CATSRDRPGNEKLFF
TGTGCCACCAGCAGAGATCGGCCGGGTAATGAAAAACTGTTTTTT
>NA|TRBJ2-1|NA|17|TRBV4-1
CASSPSGGGSSYNEQFF
TGCGCCAGCAGCCCCTCGGGGGGCGGGAGCTCCTACAATGAGCAGTTCTTC